This TCR beta chain was recorded in a study of blood T cell repertoires in COVID-19. The V and J ends lost 4 bases and 0 bases respectively, with 8 bases between them. Germline V gene data show CDR1 as MNHEY and CDR2 as SVGAGI. The CDR3 is made up of 14 amino acids. The data were produced by immunoSEQ multiplex PCR, yet TCRdb's version contains in-frame clones alone and is incomplete. The repertoire has under 45,000 clones, roughly 88% of them found once; the top ten carry more than 13%. This receptor was identified in a man aged 55-75 years with active COVID-19. The sample taken for sequencing was peripheral blood. This sequence joins TRBV6-5 and TRBJ2-3; tentative D call: TRBD2 (6 bases). CDR3 region: CASSFGTSTDTQYF. Here the CDR3 DNA reads TGTGCCAGCAGTTTCGGGACTAGCACAGATACGCAGTATTTT.